What follows are 21 T cell receptor beta chains derived from one specimen sequenced in a study of T cell changes during pregnancy in multiple sclerosis. Profiling relied on immunoSEQ multiplex PCR, and the TCRdb table lists in-frame clones only, not all of them. Among fewer than 95,000 clones, about 94% were seen once, and the ten largest hold 2% to 2.5%. The input for sequencing was peripheral blood, taken in the third trimester of pregnancy. Receptor source: a female donor with multiple sclerosis, enrolled in a pregnancy study.

The chain links TRBV28 to TRBJ2-7; perhaps TRBD2 as D (6 bases). The CDR3 runs 15 residues. Germline CDR1 and CDR2: MDHEN and SYDVKM. V was pared by 2 bases and J by 0 bases, with 11 bases between. CDR3 in amino acids: CASSLEAGLSYEQYF. DNA of the CDR3: TGTGCCAGCAGTTTAGAAGCGGGCCTCTCCTACGAGCAGTACTTC.

V usage is TRBV28 and J usage is TRBJ1-2; tentative D call: TRBD1 (5 bases). Germline CDR1 MDHEN, CDR2 SYDVKM. V was shortened by 3 bases and J by 5 bases, with 13 bases between the two germline ends. There are 14 residues in the CDR3. CDR3 in DNA: TGTGCCAGCAGTTTGGGACTTAATGGGTATGGCTACACCTTC. Translation gives CASSLGLNGYGYTF.

J is TRBJ2-3 and V is TRBV5-1, with TRBD2 as a possible D gene (6 bases). The V end lost 6 bases, the J end lost 7 bases, and 9 bases lay between the germline ends. The CDR3 is made up of 11 amino acids. The V gene's germline CDR1 is SGHRS and CDR2 YFSETQ. The CDR3 DNA is TGCGCCAGCACCGGGGGAAATACGCAGTATTTT. This gives the protein CASTGGNTQYF.

V is TRBV27 and J is TRBJ1-1, with unresolved D. V gave up 5 bases and J gave up 3 bases, with 16 bases separating them. CDR3 length: 15 residues. The germline V gene has CDR1 MNHEY and CDR2 SMNVEV (reference sequence). This CDR3 reads CASSPRKIVDTEAFF. CDR3 in DNA: TGTGCCAGCAGTCCGCGCAAGATTGTGGACACTGAAGCTTTCTTT.

J is TRBJ2-4 and V is TRBV7-2, with 7 bases identical to TRBD1. Germline values: CDR1 SGHTA, CDR2 FQGNSA. The CDR3 sequence is 14 residues long. V lost 8 bases to trimming and J lost 10 bases; unmatched junction nucleotides: 14. The CDR3: CASSKTGRPLIQYF. CDR3 nucleotide sequence: TGTGCCAGCTCGAAGACAGGGAGACCTCTAATTCAGTACTTC. The whole variable domain, remainder taken from reference TRBV7-2 and TRBJ2-4, is GAGVSQSPSNKVTEKGKDVELRCDPISGHTALYWYRQSLGQGLEFLIYFQGNSAPDKSGLPSDRFSAERTGGSVSTLTIQRTQQEDSAVYLCASSKTGRPLIQYFGAGTRLSVL.

This sequence joins TRBV9 and TRBJ1-1, with TRBD1 as a possible D gene (5 bases). CDR3 length: 14 residues. Germline lookup yields CDR1 SGDLS and CDR2 YYNGEE. Trimming shortened V by 0 bases and J by 1 base, and 7 bases separated the two germline ends. CDR3 residues: CASSVEGENTEAFF. The CDR3 DNA follows: TGTGCCAGCAGCGTAGAAGGGGAGAACACTGAAGCTTTCTTT.

The J gene is TRBJ1-2, the V gene TRBV30, with 7 bases fitting TRBD1. This CDR3 spans 15 amino acids. Germline-derived CDR1 and CDR2 are GTSNPN and SVGIG (reference sequence). Trimming cost V 0 bases and J 2 bases; bases outside gene matches: 6. The CDR3: CAWSVPPGGNYGYTF. DNA of the CDR3: TGTGCCTGGAGTGTACCACCAGGGGGAAACTATGGCTACACCTTC.

The chain uses TRBV2 and TRBJ2-1, with TRBD1 matching 8 bases. With V trimmed by 7 bases and J by 7 bases, 6 bases remained unmatched. This CDR3 region has 13 residues. The germline V gene encodes CDR1 SNHLY and CDR2 FYNNEI. The CDR3 here is CASTGGLGNEQFF. The CDR3 DNA is TGTGCCAGCACAGGGGGCCTTGGGAATGAGCAGTTCTTC.

The chain recombines TRBV2 with TRBJ2-3, with 7 bases identical to TRBD2. The CDR3 extends over 15 amino acids. Germline CDR1 and CDR2: SNHLY and FYNNEI. The junction had 2 bases not matched to a gene; V was cut back by 1 base and J by 1 base. The chain's CDR3 is CASSEEREGTDTQYF. CDR3 DNA sequence: TGTGCCAGCAGTGAAGAGCGGGAAGGCACAGATACGCAGTATTTT. The variable domain in full, with the rest retrieved from reference TRBV2 and TRBJ2-3, is EPEVTQTPSHQVTQMGQEVILRCVPISNHLYFYWYRQILGQKVEFLVSFYNNEISEKSEIFDDQFSVERPDGSNFTLKIRSTKLEDSAMYFCASSEEREGTDTQYFGPGTRLTVL.

The chain links TRBV19 to TRBJ1-5; tentative D call: TRBD1 (5 bases). V dropped 5 bases and J dropped 9 bases, with 11 bases sitting between them. CDR1 is LNHDA and CDR2 is SQIVND in the germline V gene (reference sequence). The CDR3 loop spans 12 amino acids. CDR3 sequence (DNA): TGTGCCAGTAGTGGGGCGTCTGGGCCCCAGCATTTT. Translation: CASSGASGPQHF. Looking up the rest from reference TRBV19 and TRBJ1-5 gives the full variable domain: DGGITQSPKYLFRKEGQNVTLSCEQNLNHDAMYWYRQDPGQGLRLIYYSQIVNDFQKGDIAEGYSVSREKKESFPLTVTSAQKNPTAFYLCASSGASGPQHFGDGTRLSIL.

This rearrangement joins TRBV6-1 to TRBJ2-2, with D uncertain. Trimming left V 4 bases short and J 0 bases short, with 9 bases between. CDR1 is MNHNS, CDR2 SASEGT, per germline. The CDR3 loop spans 15 amino acids. The CDR3 region has the DNA TGTGCCAGCAGTGTTAGCAGTTCGAACACCGGGGAGCTGTTTTTT. Encoded protein: CASSVSSSNTGELFF.

The genes are TRBV7-9 and TRBJ2-5; possibly TRBD2 for D (5 bases). Germline assignment: CDR1 SEHNR and CDR2 FQNEAQ (reference sequence). This CDR3 region has 16 residues. The V end lost 5 bases, the J end lost 2 bases, and 18 bases lay between the germline ends. The CDR3 sequence is CASSPEGLPEQETQYF. DNA for the CDR3: TGTGCCAGCAGCCCCGAGGGTCTCCCCGAACAAGAGACCCAGTACTTC.

This chain connects TRBV9 to TRBJ2-7, with 8 positions matching TRBD2. This CDR3 comprises 19 residues. Germline V gene sequence: CDR1 SGDLS, CDR2 YYNGEE. Trimming at V came to 9 bases and at J to 3 bases, leaving 26 bases not matched to a gene. CDR3 loop: CATTRTARGRPTINYEQYF. The CDR3 DNA reads as TGTGCCACCACGCGTACGGCCCGCGGGAGGCCAACCATCAACTACGAGCAGTACTTC.

This chain links TRBV27 with TRBJ2-7, with D possibly being TRBD2 (6 bases). Germline V lookup: CDR1 MNHEY, CDR2 SMNVEV (reference sequence). V dropped 5 bases and J dropped 4 bases, with 15 bases sitting between them. This CDR3 is built from 14 residues. The CDR3 loop is CASSDGSYVYEQYF. The CDR3 DNA is TGTGCCAGCAGTGACGGGAGCTATGTATACGAGCAGTACTTC.

The chain joins TRBV2 to TRBJ2-6; 11 positions match TRBD1. CDR1 is SNHLY, CDR2 FYNNEI, per germline. J lost 2 bases, V lost 5 bases, and 2 bases had no gene match. This CDR3 comprises 16 residues. CDR3 region: CASSRDRGAGANVLTF. CDR3 DNA sequence: TGTGCCAGCAGTAGGGACAGGGGGGCTGGGGCCAACGTCCTGACTTTC.

The chain carries TRBV15 and TRBJ2-1; 8 nucleotides align to TRBD2. Per germline, CDR1 LNHNV and CDR2 YYDKDF (reference sequence). With V trimmed by 0 bases and J by 2 bases, 6 bases remained unmatched. The CDR3 consists of 17 residues. The CDR3 loop is CATSRDRAGGPYNEQFF. The CDR3 coding sequence is TGTGCCACCAGCAGAGATAGGGCGGGAGGCCCCTACAATGAGCAGTTCTTC.

The chain carries TRBV25-1 and TRBJ2-7, with 10 bases matching TRBD2. Germline V gives CDR1 MGHDK, CDR2 SYGVNS. The CDR3 loop spans 15 amino acids. J gave up 4 bases and V 4 bases, and 7 bases lay outside the gene matches. CDR3 sequence (DNA): TGTGCCAGCAGTGCCGTAATAGCGGGGGGATACGAGCAGTACTTC. Amino acid sequence: CASSAVIAGGYEQYF.

The chain joins TRBV6-5 to TRBJ2-2, with 7 bases identical to TRBD2. CDR1 MNHEY and CDR2 SVGAGI come from the germline V gene. The CDR3 is made up of 16 amino acids. Unmatched junction bases numbered 8, after V lost 4 bases and J lost 3 bases. Written as DNA, the CDR3 is TGTGCCAGCAGTTCAAGTGGGACTATCTACACCGGGGAGCTGTTTTTT. Its translation: CASSSSGTIYTGELFF.

The chain joins TRBV7-2 to TRBJ2-7; 9 nucleotides align to TRBD2. V dropped 2 bases and J dropped 7; count of bases not matched to a gene: 3. This CDR3 is built from 13 residues. From germline, CDR1 is SGHTA and CDR2 FQGNSA. CDR3 residues: CASSLLLAGEQYF. The DNA of the CDR3 is TGTGCCAGCAGCTTATTGCTAGCGGGAGAGCAGTACTTC.

The chain links TRBV28 to TRBJ1-1; perhaps TRBD1 as D (5 bases). Trimming removed 6 bases from V and 9 bases from J, with 14 bases in between. The CDR3 sequence is 12 residues long. Germline CDR1 MDHEN, CDR2 SYDVKM. This CDR3 reads CASRSGQHQAFF. For the CDR3, the DNA is TGTGCCAGCAGGTCAGGGCAGCACCAAGCTTTCTTT.

V gene TRBV19 combines with J gene TRBJ2-1, with D perhaps matching TRBD2 (6 bases). Germline V gene sequence: CDR1 LNHDA, CDR2 SQIVND (reference sequence). The CDR3 runs 18 residues. The germline V and J ends were trimmed by 0 bases and 2 bases, with 17 bases remaining between them. Here the CDR3 reads CASSIDQGLPSTYNEQFF. For the CDR3, the DNA is TGTGCCAGTAGTATAGATCAGGGACTTCCGTCGACCTACAATGAGCAGTTCTTC. The entire variable domain, with the rest obtained from reference TRBV19 and TRBJ2-1, is as follows: DGGITQSPKYLFRKEGQNVTLSCEQNLNHDAMYWYRQDPGQGLRLIYYSQIVNDFQKGDIAEGYSVSREKKESFPLTVTSAQKNPTAFYLCASSIDQGLPSTYNEQFFGPGTRLTVL.